A selection of T cell receptor beta chains follows, all from one sample in a study of cytomegalovirus exposure and HLA in healthy donors. Repertoires were generated with immunoSEQ multiplex PCR, while TCRdb's copy carries only in-frame clones and drops some. This sample has 100,000 to 150,000 clones, with around 84% found just once. Sequencing was performed on PBMCs. The receptors come from a woman aged 40 to 50 in good health and CMV-seronegative. CDR3s include the opening cysteine and the closing phenylalanine or tryptophan. The D gene is left open where the match is weak. The size field is filled for only some rows; it gives once, few, many or a size class.

d_call j_call clone_size v_call cdr3_aa cdr3_nt
NA TRBJ1-6 NA TRBV19 CASSIEGGSPLHF TGTGCCAGTAGTATTGAAGGAGGCTCACCCCTCCACTTT
NA TRBJ1-5 NA TRBV27 CASSFGGGQPQHF TGTGCCAGCAGTTTCGGGGGAGGGCAGCCCCAGCATTTT
NA TRBJ2-5 NA TRBV10-1 CASSAGSARETQYF TGCGCCAGCAGTGCGGGGTCAGCTCGAGAGACCCAGTACTTC
NA TRBJ1-3 NA TRBV13 CASSLGQAETGNTIYF TGTGCCAGCAGCTTAGGGCAGGCTGAGACTGGAAACACCATATATTTT
TRBD2 TRBJ2-3 NA TRBV4-1 CASSEREKTDTQYF TGCGCCAGCAGTGAGCGGGAAAAGACAGATACGCAGTATTTT
NA TRBJ2-1 NA TRBV7-9 CASSLSRDNEQFF TGTGCCAGCAGCTTGTCCCGGGACAATGAGCAGTTCTTC
TRBD1 TRBJ1-2 few TRBV18 CASSRDREDSYTF TGTGCCAGCTCTCGGGACAGGGAAGACAGCTACACCTTC
NA TRBJ2-1 NA TRBV7-2 CASSLVPGRRFNEQFF TGTGCCAGCAGCTTAGTCCCAGGCCGGAGGTTCAATGAGCAGTTCTTC
NA TRBJ2-5 NA TRBV29-1 CSVEEPREETQYF TGCAGCGTTGAAGAGCCCAGGGAAGAGACCCAGTACTTC
NA TRBJ2-7 NA TRBV20-1 CSARLSHEQYF TGCAGTGCTAGACTTTCCCACGAGCAGTACTTC
NA TRBJ2-5 NA TRBV11-1 CASSPPTGEQETQYF TGTGCCAGCAGCCCCCCAACGGGAGAACAAGAGACCCAGTACTTC
TRBD1 TRBJ2-2 NA TRBV2 CASSGQGIMNTGELFF TGTGCCAGCAGCGGACAGGGGATAATGAACACCGGGGAGCTGTTTTTT
NA TRBJ1-2 NA TRBV7-6 CASSLVGSGGYTF TGTGCCAGCAGCTTAGTAGGGAGTGGAGGCTACACCTTC
NA TRBJ2-7 NA TRBV7-9 CSSSFSRTRNSYEQYF TGTTCCAGCAGCTTTTCCAGGACACGGAACTCCTACGAGCAGTACTTC
NA TRBJ1-1 NA TRBV2 CASSDPDTEAFF TGTGCTAGCAGTGACCCCGACACTGAAGCTTTCTTT
TRBD1 TRBJ1-2 NA TRBV4-2 CASSQRAQTGDGYTF TGTGCCAGCAGCCAAAGAGCTCAGACAGGGGATGGCTACACCTTC
TRBD1 TRBJ2-1 NA TRBV15 CATSESTGDDNEQFF TGTGCCACCAGCGAGTCTACAGGGGATGACAATGAGCAGTTCTTC
TRBD1 TRBJ2-7 NA TRBV27 CASSLGTGKYEQYF TGTGCCAGCAGCCTTGGGACAGGGAAATACGAGCAGTACTTC
NA TRBJ1-1 NA TRBV25-1 CASSDGTFSNTEAFF TGTGCCAGCAGTGACGGGACATTCTCGAACACTGAAGCTTTCTTT
TRBD2 TRBJ2-7 NA TRBV5-1 CASSPPTQGTPGGYEQYF TGCGCCAGCAGCCCACCTACCCAAGGGACTCCGGGGGGCTACGAGCAGTACTTC
NA TRBJ2-5 NA TRBV6-1 CASSEIGGKTQYF TGTGCCAGCAGTGAAATAGGCGGAAAGACCCAGTACTTC
TRBD1 TRBJ1-1 NA TRBV7-2 CASSSQQGALPEAFF TGTGCCAGCAGCTCTCAACAGGGGGCGCTTCCTGAAGCTTTCTTT
NA TRBJ2-1 NA TRBV7-7 CASSLELHVLSYNEQFF TGTGCTAGCAGCTTAGAGCTTCATGTCCTCTCCTACAATGAGCAGTTCTTC
TRBD2 TRBJ2-7 few TRBV25-1 CASSETLSGNNLYEQYF TGTGCCAGCAGTGAAACCCTAAGCGGGAATAACCTCTACGAGCAGTACTTC
TRBD1 TRBJ1-1 NA TRBV28 CASSLTGGGNTEAFF TGTGCCAGCAGTCTCACAGGGGGGGGGAACACTGAAGCTTTCTTT
NA TRBJ1-6 few TRBV6-1 CASRDMDNSPLHF TGTGCCAGCAGGGACATGGATAATTCACCCCTCCACTTT